These 20 T cell receptor beta chains originate from one sample sequenced in a study of immune evolution from preneoplasia to lung adenocarcinoma. Sequencing used immunoSEQ multiplex PCR; TCRdb keeps in-frame clones, though not all of them. The repertoire holds around 8,200 clones, with roughly 80% as singletons. The source material was FFPE minimally invasive lung adenocarcinoma tissue. The receptors come from a person aged 65-85 years with lung adenocarcinoma.

The chain uses TRBV18 and TRBJ2-7; D may be TRBD1 or TRBD2 (5 bases each). This CDR3 spans 15 amino acids. Germline V lookup: CDR1 KGHSH, CDR2 LQKENI. Trimming pared 4 bases from V and 2 bases from J, leaving 15 bases between. The CDR3 is CASSLVRDPTYEQYF. Written as DNA, the CDR3 is TGTGCCAGCTCACTTGTCCGGGACCCTACCTACGAGCAGTACTTC. Using reference TRBV18 and TRBJ2-7 for the parts outside the CDR3, the full variable domain is NAGVMQNPRHLVRRRGQEARLRCSPMKGHSHVYWYRQLPEEGLKFMVYLQKENIIDESGMPKERFSAEFPKEGPSILRIQQVVRGDSAAYFCASSLVRDPTYEQYFGPGTRLTVT.

The chain combines TRBV29-1 with TRBJ1-5; no definite D call. The germline CDR1 and CDR2 sequences are SQVTM and ANQGSEA. V shed 3 bases and J shed 11 bases, with 11 bases lying between them. The CDR3 has 11 residues. The CDR3 here is CSVDSGSAQHF. The CDR3 region has the DNA TGCAGCGTTGACAGTGGGTCGGCCCAGCATTTT.

The chain combines TRBV5-1 with TRBJ2-2; the D is unclear. This CDR3 spans 15 amino acids. CDR1 and CDR2 from the germline V gene are SGHRS and YFSETQ. V was clipped by 6 bases and J by 1 base, with 13 bases between them. CDR3 sequence: CASTRSPQNTGELFF. The CDR3 nucleotides are TGCGCCAGCACCCGGTCACCCCAGAACACCGGGGAGCTGTTTTTT.

In its sample, this clone was seen once. DNA for the CDR3: TGTGCCAGCAGCCTAGGCCCCCTCGGCGCCGCCGGGGAGCTGTTTTTT. Translated: CASSLGPLGAAGELFF. The chain uses TRBV5-4 and TRBJ2-2; D is ambiguous. The CDR3 is 16 amino acids. The V and J ends lost 4 bases and 6 bases respectively, with 19 bases between them. Germline CDR1 is SGHNT and CDR2 is YYREEE (reference sequence). Based on the CDR3 plus reference TRBV5-4 and TRBJ2-2, the full variable domain is ETGVTQSPTHLIKTRGQQVTLRCSSQSGHNTVSWYQQALGQGPQFIFQYYREEENGRGNFPPRFSGLQFPNYSSELNVNALELDDSALYLCASSLGPLGAAGELFFGEGSRLTVL.

This sequence joins TRBV5-1 and TRBJ2-1; the D is unclear. This CDR3 has 12 residues. V lost 0 bases, J lost 8 bases, and 6 bases lay in between. Germline CDR1 is SGHRS and CDR2 is YFSETQ. The CDR3 coding sequence is TGCGCCAGCAGCTTGGAGGGCTATGAGCAGTTCTTC. Residues: CASSLEGYEQFF.

The chain joins TRBV6-1 to TRBJ1-2; the D gene is possibly TRBD1 (6 bases). The CDR3 is 16 amino acids. With 0 bases removed from V and 4 bases from J, the gap between germline ends came to 15 bases. The germline CDR1 and CDR2 sequences are MNHNS and SASEGT. In DNA, the CDR3 is TGTGCCAGCAGTGAAGCGTCTGGGGGGGCAGGCTATGGCTACACCTTC. It yields the protein CASSEASGGAGYGYTF.

This clone has a single count. The V gene is TRBV9, the J gene TRBJ2-1, with TRBD1 matching 11 bases. Germline-derived CDR1 and CDR2 are SGDLS and YYNGEE. The CDR3 runs 21 residues. Trimming cost V 4 bases and J 9 bases; bases outside gene matches: 27. Here the CDR3 reads CASSIDLGTGGISGKTSEQFF. CDR3 DNA: TGTGCCAGCAGCATAGATCTGGGGACAGGGGGAATTAGCGGGAAGACCAGTGAGCAGTTCTTC.

The chain links TRBV19 to TRBJ2-2, with D possibly TRBD2 on 6 matching bases. This CDR3 contains 18 residues. Germline V gene data show CDR1 as LNHDA and CDR2 as SQIVND (reference sequence). The V end lost 5 bases, the J end lost 4 bases, and 23 bases lay between the germline ends. CDR3 amino acids: CASSGGPGASLVTGELFF. The DNA for the CDR3 is TGTGCCAGTAGTGGGGGACCGGGAGCCTCCCTGGTCACCGGGGAGCTGTTTTTT.

The chain recombines TRBV7-8 with TRBJ2-7; 7 bases map to TRBD2. The ends lost 0 bases at V and 0 bases at J; junction bases unmatched: 5. There are 16 residues in the CDR3. Germline V lookup: CDR1 SGHVS, CDR2 FQNEAQ. The DNA of the CDR3 is TGTGCCAGCAGCTTAGCGGGGGGGGTGAGCTCCTACGAGCAGTACTTC. Encoded protein: CASSLAGGVSSYEQYF.

The rearrangement links TRBV7-9 to TRBJ1-1, with unresolved D. This CDR3 has 13 residues. The ends were cut back, 5 bases at V and 0 bases at J, with 7 bases in the middle. The germline V gene has CDR1 SEHNR and CDR2 FQNEAQ (reference sequence). The CDR3 loop reads CASSPEVNTEAFF. DNA of the CDR3: TGTGCCAGCAGCCCGGAAGTGAACACTGAAGCTTTCTTT.

This rearrangement joins TRBV28 to TRBJ1-5; 7 bases line up with TRBD1. This CDR3 contains 17 residues. Germline CDR1 MDHEN, CDR2 SYDVKM. With V trimmed by 4 bases and J by 3 bases, 12 bases remained unmatched. The CDR3: CASSSLRQGAVNQPQHF. CDR3 in DNA: TGTGCCAGCAGTTCTCTCAGACAGGGTGCCGTCAATCAGCCCCAGCATTTT.

The rearrangement joins TRBV9 to TRBJ2-1; 13 nucleotides align to TRBD2. Trimming at V came to 7 bases and at J to 8 bases, leaving 6 bases not matched to a gene. The V gene's germline CDR1 is SGDLS and CDR2 YYNGEE. The CDR3 loop spans 14 amino acids. CDR3 in DNA: TGTGCCAGCCGAGGGACTAGCGGGACCGATGAGCAGTTCTTC. This codes for CASRGTSGTDEQFF.

The V gene is TRBV28, the J gene TRBJ2-1; TRBD1 is a possible D gene (6 bases). The CDR3 spans 14 residues. In germline, CDR1 is MDHEN, CDR2 SYDVKM. V was trimmed by 6 bases and J by 5 bases, leaving 14 bases between them. This CDR3 reads CASRKQGGDNEQFF. CDR3 nucleotide sequence: TGTGCCAGCAGAAAACAGGGTGGGGACAATGAGCAGTTCTTC.

The rearrangement uses TRBV5-1 and TRBJ1-1; 10 bases align to TRBD1. The V segment lost 5 bases and the J segment 5 bases; nucleotides outside the gene matches: 9. CDR3 length equals 15 residues. Germline-derived CDR1 and CDR2 are SGHRS and YFSETQ. CDR3 nucleotides: TGCGCCAGCAGTTGGATCGGACAGGGGGGGACTGAAGCTTTCTTT. Residues: CASSWIGQGGTEAFF.

V gene TRBV9 combines with J gene TRBJ1-3; tentative D call: TRBD1 (6 bases). The CDR3 sequence is 15 residues long. Germline CDR1 is SGDLS and CDR2 is YYNGEE. Trimming left V 4 bases short and J 7 bases short, with 18 bases between. The CDR3 sequence is CASSLSGGGGNTIYF. The CDR3 nucleotides read TGTGCCAGCAGCCTTAGCGGAGGGGGAGGTAACACCATATATTTT.

This sequence joins TRBV19 and TRBJ1-1, with a tentative D call TRBD1 (5 bases). The CDR3 runs to 16 residues. V shed 2 bases and J shed 1 base, with 14 bases lying between them. Germline CDR1 reads LNHDA; CDR2 reads SQIVND (reference sequence). CDR3 coding DNA: TGTGCCAGTAGTATAAGATCGGGACGGACGAACACTGAAGCTTTCTTT. It yields the protein CASSIRSGRTNTEAFF.

The rearrangement joins TRBV5-4 to TRBJ2-7; 10 bases line up with TRBD2. V lost 0 bases and J lost 6; bases outside the gene matches: 6. This CDR3 comprises 15 residues. Germline assignment: CDR1 SGHNT and CDR2 YYREEE (reference sequence). CDR3 in DNA: TGTGCCAGCAGCTTGGTGGCTAGCGGGAGACGCGAGCAGTACTTC. Residues: CASSLVASGRREQYF. Full variable domain (rest looked up from reference TRBV5-4 and TRBJ2-7): ETGVTQSPTHLIKTRGQQVTLRCSSQSGHNTVSWYQQALGQGPQFIFQYYREEENGRGNFPPRFSGLQFPNYSSELNVNALELDDSALYLCASSLVASGRREQYFGPGTRLTVT.

This chain uses TRBV18 with TRBJ2-1, with 10 bases identical to TRBD1. Trimming removed 3 bases from V and 5 bases from J; junction bases left unmatched: 1. The germline CDR1 and CDR2 sequences are KGHSH and LQKENI. The length of the CDR3 is 14 residues. CDR3 DNA sequence: TGTGCCAGCTCACCCGGGACAGGGGACAATGAGCAGTTCTTC. Residues: CASSPGTGDNEQFF.

The chain is built from TRBV30 and TRBJ2-7; the D gene could be TRBD1 or TRBD2 (5 bases each). Trimming shortened V by 3 bases and J by 3 bases, and 12 bases separated the two germline ends. The CDR3 has 13 residues. Germline CDR1 is GTSNPN and CDR2 is SVGIG (reference sequence). CDR3 amino acids: CAWRSWGNYEQYF. The DNA for the CDR3 is TGTGCCTGGAGGTCGTGGGGGAACTACGAGCAGTACTTC.

The V call is TRBV10-3, the J call TRBJ1-5; D gene unclear. The germline V and J ends were trimmed by 0 bases and 7 bases, with 7 bases remaining between them. Germline V gene lookup returns CDR1 ENHRY and CDR2 SYGVKD. There are 13 residues in the CDR3. The DNA of the CDR3 is TGTGCCATCAGTGAGTCGGGTGGGCAGCCCCAGCATTTT. This translates into CAISESGGQPQHF.